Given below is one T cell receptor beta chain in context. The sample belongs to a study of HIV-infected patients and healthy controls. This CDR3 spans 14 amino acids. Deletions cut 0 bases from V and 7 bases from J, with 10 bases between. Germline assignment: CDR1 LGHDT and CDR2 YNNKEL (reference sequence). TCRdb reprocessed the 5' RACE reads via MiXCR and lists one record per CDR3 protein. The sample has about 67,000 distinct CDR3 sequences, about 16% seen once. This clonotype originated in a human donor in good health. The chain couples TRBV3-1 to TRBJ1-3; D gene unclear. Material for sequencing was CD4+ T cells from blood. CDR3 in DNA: TGTGCCAGCAGCCAAGACGAGGGTCCGAACACCATATATTTT. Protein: CASSQDEGPNTIYF.